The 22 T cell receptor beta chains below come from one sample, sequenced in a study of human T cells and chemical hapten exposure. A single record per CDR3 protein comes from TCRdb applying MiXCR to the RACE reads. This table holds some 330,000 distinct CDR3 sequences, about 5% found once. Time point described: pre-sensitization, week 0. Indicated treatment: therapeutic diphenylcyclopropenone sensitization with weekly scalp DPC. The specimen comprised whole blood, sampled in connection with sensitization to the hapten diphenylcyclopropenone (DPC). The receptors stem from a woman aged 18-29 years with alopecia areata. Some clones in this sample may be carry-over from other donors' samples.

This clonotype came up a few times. The CDR3 is CASSLPPDSASGNTIYF. The CDR3 nucleotides read TGTGCCAGCAGTTTACCCCCGGACAGCGCCTCTGGAAACACCATATATTTT. The chain recombines TRBV28 with TRBJ1-3, with a tentative D call TRBD1 (6 bases). Per the germline V gene, CDR1 is MDHEN and CDR2 is SYDVKM. The CDR3 is 17 residues long. V was trimmed by 2 bases and J by 0 bases, leaving 14 bases between them. Variable domain in full (rest from reference TRBV28 and TRBJ1-3): DVKVTQSSRYLVKRTGEKVFLECVQDMDHENMFWYRQDPGLGLRLIYFSYDVKMKEKGDIPEGYSVSREKKERFSLILESASTNQTSMYLCASSLPPDSASGNTIYFGEGSWLTVV.

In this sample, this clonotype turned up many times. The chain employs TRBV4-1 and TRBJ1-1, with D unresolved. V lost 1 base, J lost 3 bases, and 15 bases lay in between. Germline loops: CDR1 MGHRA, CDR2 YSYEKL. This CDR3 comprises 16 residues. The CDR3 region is CASSQGETKKDTEAFF. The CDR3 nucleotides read TGCGCCAGCAGCCAAGGTGAGACCAAAAAGGACACTGAAGCTTTCTTT.

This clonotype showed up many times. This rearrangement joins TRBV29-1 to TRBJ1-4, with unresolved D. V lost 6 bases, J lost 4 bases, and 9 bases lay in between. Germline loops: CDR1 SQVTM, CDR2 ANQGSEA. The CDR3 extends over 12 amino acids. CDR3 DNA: TGCAGCGTAAAACATCATAATGAAAAACTGTTTTTT. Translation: CSVKHHNEKLFF.

Written as DNA, the CDR3 is TGTGCCATCAGTGAGTCGAGTGGAGCTTTCTTT. Its translation: CAISESSGAFF. This chain uses TRBV10-3 with TRBJ1-1; no clear D. Germline V gene sequence: CDR1 ENHRY, CDR2 SYGVKD. V dropped 0 bases and J dropped 10 bases, with 6 bases sitting between them. The CDR3 covers 11 residues.

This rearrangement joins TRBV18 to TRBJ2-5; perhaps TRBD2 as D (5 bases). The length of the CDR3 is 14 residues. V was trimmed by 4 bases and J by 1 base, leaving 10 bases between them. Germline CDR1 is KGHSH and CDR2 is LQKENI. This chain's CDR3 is CASSHREPQETQYF. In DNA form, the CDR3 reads TGTGCCAGCTCACACCGGGAACCCCAAGAGACCCAGTACTTC.

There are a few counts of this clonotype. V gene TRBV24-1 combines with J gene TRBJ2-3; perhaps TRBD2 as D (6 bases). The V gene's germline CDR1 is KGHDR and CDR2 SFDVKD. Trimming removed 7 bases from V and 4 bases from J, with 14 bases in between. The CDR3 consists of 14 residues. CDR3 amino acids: CATREAGGADTQYF. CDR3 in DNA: TGTGCCACCAGGGAGGCAGGAGGGGCAGATACGCAGTATTTT.

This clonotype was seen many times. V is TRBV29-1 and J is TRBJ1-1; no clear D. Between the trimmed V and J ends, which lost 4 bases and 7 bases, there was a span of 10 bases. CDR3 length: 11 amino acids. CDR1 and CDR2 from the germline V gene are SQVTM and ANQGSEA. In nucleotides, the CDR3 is TGCAGCGTTGCATCCGGGAATGAAGCTTTCTTT. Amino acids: CSVASGNEAFF.

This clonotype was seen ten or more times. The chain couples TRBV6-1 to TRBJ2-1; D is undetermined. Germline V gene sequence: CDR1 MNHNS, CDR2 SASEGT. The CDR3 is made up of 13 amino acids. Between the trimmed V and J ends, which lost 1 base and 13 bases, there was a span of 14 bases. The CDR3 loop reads CASSEVLGSPQFF. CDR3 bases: TGTGCCAGCAGTGAAGTATTGGGATCTCCCCAGTTCTTC.

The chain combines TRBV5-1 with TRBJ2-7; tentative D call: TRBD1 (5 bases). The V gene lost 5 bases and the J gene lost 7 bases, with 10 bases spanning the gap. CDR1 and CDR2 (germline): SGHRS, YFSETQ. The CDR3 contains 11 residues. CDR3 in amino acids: CASRDNGEQYF. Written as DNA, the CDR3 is TGCGCCAGCAGGGACAATGGAGAGCAGTACTTC. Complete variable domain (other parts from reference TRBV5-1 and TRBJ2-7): KAGVTQTPRYLIKTRGQQVTLSCSPISGHRSVSWYQQTPGQGLQFLFEYFSETQRNKGNFPGRFSGRQFSNSRSEMNVSTLELGDSALYLCASRDNGEQYFGPGTRLTVT.

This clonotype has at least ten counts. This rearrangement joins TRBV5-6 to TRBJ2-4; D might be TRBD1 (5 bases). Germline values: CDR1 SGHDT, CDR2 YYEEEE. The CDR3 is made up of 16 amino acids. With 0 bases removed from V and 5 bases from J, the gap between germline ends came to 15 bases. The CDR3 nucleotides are TGTGCCAGCAGCTTGGCTGGTATGGGGCGAGAAAACATTCAGTACTTC. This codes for CASSLAGMGRENIQYF.

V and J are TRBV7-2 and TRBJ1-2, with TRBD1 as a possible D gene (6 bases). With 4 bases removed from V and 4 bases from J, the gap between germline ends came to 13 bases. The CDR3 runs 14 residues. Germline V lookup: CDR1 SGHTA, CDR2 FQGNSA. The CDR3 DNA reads TGTGCCAGCAGCTCCCAGACAGGAGGCTATGGCTACACCTTC. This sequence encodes CASSSQTGGYGYTF.

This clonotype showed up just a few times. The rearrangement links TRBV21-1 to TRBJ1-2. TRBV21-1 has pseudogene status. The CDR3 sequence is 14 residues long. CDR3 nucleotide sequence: TGTGCCAGCACCCCAAAGCAGATTATCTATGGCTACACCTTC. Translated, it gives CASTPKQIIYGYTF.

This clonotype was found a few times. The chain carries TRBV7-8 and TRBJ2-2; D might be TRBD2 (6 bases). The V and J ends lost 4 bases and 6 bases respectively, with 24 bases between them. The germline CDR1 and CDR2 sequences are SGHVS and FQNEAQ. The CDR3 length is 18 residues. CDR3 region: CASSSRGVRRLGAGELFF. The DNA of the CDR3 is TGTGCCAGCAGCTCGAGAGGTGTCCGTAGACTAGGGGCCGGGGAGCTGTTTTTT. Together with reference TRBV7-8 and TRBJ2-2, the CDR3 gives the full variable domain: GAGVSQSPRYKVAKRGQDVALRCDPISGHVSLFWYQQALGQGPEFLTYFQNEAQLDKSGLPSDRFFAERPEGSVSTLKIQRTQQEDSAVYLCASSSRGVRRLGAGELFFGEGSRLTVL.

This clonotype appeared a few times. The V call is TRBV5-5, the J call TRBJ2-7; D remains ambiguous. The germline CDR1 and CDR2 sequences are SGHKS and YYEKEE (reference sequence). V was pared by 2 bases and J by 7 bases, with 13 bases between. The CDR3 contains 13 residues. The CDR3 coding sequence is TGTGCCAGCAGCTTCTTTCTTATGGGGGAGCAGTACTTC. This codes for CASSFFLMGEQYF.

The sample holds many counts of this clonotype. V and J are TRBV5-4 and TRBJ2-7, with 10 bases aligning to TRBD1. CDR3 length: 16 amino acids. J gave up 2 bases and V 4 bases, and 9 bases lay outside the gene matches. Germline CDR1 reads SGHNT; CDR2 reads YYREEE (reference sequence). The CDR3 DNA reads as TGTGCCAGCAGCCTCCCAACCGGGACAGGGGCCTACGAGCAGTACTTC. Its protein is CASSLPTGTGAYEQYF.

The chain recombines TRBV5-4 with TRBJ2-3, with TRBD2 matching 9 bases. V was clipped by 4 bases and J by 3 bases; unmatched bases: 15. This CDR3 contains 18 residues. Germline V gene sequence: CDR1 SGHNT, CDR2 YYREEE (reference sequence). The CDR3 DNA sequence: TGTGCCAGCAGCCAAAACCAGCGGGGGGCCCTGGGAACAGATACGCAGTATTTT. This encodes CASSQNQRGALGTDTQYF.

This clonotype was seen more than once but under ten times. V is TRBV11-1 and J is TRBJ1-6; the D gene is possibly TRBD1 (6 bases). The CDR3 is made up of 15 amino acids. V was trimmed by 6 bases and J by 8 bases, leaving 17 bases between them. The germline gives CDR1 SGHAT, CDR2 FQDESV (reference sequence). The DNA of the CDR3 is TGTGCCAGCAGTTCAAACGGGACACCGTATTCACCCCTCCACTTT. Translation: CASSSNGTPYSPLHF.

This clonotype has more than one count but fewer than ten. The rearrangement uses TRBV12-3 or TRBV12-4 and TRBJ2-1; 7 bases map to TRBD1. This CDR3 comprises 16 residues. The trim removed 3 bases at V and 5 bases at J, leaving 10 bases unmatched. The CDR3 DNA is TGTGCCAGCAGTTTGGCCGTGGACAGGCGCCACAATGAGCAGTTCTTC. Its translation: CASSLAVDRRHNEQFF.

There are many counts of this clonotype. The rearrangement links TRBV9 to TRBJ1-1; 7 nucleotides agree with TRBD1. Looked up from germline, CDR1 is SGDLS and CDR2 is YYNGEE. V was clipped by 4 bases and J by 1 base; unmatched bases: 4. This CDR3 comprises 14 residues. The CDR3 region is CASSPRTGNTEAFF. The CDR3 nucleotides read TGTGCCAGCAGCCCACGGACAGGGAACACTGAAGCTTTCTTT.

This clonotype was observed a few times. The CDR3 region is CASRGTGGGNYGYTF. The DNA for the CDR3 is TGTGCCAGCAGGGGGACAGGGGGTGGTAACTATGGCTACACCTTC. The V and J genes are TRBV28 and TRBJ1-2; TRBD1 aligns across 11 bases. Germline V CDR1 and CDR2: MDHEN, SYDVKM. CDR3 size: 15 residues. The V and J ends lost 6 bases and 1 base, in that order; junction bases with no gene match: 4.

CDR3 region: CASSLRVRGRNIQYF. CDR3 sequence (DNA): TGTGCCAGCAGCTTAAGGGTCAGGGGGCGAAACATTCAGTACTTC. The chain couples TRBV7-9 to TRBJ2-4, with 8 positions matching TRBD1. V was clipped by 2 bases and J by 6 bases; unmatched bases: 6. The CDR3 is 15 residues long. Germline loops: CDR1 SEHNR, CDR2 FQNEAQ (reference sequence).

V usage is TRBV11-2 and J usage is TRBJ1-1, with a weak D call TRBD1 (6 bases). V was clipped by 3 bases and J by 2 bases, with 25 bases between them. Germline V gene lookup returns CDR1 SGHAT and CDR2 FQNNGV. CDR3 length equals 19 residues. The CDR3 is CASSFRREGGISGNTEAFF. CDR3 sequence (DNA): TGTGCCAGCAGCTTCCGTCGGGAGGGGGGTATTAGTGGTAACACTGAAGCTTTCTTT.